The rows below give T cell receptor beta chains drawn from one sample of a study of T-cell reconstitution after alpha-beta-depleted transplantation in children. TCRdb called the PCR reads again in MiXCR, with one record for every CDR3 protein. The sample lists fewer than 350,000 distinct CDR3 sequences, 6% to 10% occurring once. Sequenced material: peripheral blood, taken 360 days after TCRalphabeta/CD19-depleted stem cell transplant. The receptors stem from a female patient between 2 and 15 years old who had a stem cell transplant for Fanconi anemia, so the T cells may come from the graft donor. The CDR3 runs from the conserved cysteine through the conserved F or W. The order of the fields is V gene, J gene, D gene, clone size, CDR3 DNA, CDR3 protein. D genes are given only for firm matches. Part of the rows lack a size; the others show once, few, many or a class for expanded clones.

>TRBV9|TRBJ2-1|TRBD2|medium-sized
TGTGCCAGCAGCGTTACGGGGGGGCGCTACAATGAGCAGTTCTTC
CASSVTGGRYNEQFF
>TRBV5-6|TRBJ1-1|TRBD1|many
TGTGCCAGCAGCCCGCCTACAGGGGGGGTAACTGAAGCTTTCTTT
CASSPPTGGVTEAFF
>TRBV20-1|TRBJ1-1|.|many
TGCAGTGCCTCCCCGTTCAGTTACACTGAAGCTTTCTTT
CSASPFSYTEAFF
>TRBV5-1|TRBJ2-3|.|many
TGCGCCAGCAGCCTAATAACAGGGTACACAGATACGCAGTATTTT
CASSLITGYTDTQYF
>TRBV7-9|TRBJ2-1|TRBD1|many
TGTGCCAGCAGCCTTACGGGACAGGTTAACAATGAGCAGTTCTTC
CASSLTGQVNNEQFF
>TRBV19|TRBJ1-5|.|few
TGTGCCAGTAGAAGACAGGAGTATAGCAATCAGCCCCAGCATTTT
CASRRQEYSNQPQHF
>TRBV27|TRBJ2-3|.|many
TGTGCCAGCAGTTTACTAGCCCACGAACCAACGAATACGCAGTATTTT
CASSLLAHEPTNTQYF
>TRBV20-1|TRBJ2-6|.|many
TGCAGTGCTAGTTCCCAATTCCGGGACGCCGGAACCAACGTCCTGACTTTC
CSASSQFRDAGTNVLTF
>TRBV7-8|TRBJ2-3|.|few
TGTGCCAGCAGCTTAGCCTCCTTCACAGATACGCAGTATTTT
CASSLASFTDTQYF
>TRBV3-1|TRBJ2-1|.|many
TGTGCCAGCAGCCTACAAGGAAGTTTTAGTAATGAGCAGTTCTTC
CASSLQGSFSNEQFF
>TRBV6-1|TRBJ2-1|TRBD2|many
TGTGCCAGCAACATAGCGGGTGGCTCCTACAATGAGCAGTTCTTC
CASNIAGGSYNEQFF
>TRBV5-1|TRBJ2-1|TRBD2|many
TGCGCCAGCAGCTCCCCTACGACTAGCGGTTCCTACAATGAGCAGTTCTTC
CASSSPTTSGSYNEQFF
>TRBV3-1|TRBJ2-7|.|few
TGTGCCTCCTTGAAGAAAGGGTCCAGCTCCTACGAGCAGTACTTC
CASLKKGSSSYEQYF
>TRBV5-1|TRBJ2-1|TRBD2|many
TGCGCCAGCAGCTTGGTGGGACTAGGCAACAATGAGCAGTTCTTC
CASSLVGLGNNEQFF
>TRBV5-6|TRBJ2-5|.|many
TGTGCCAGCAGCCCCATAGGGGAAGAGACCCAGTACTTC
CASSPIGEETQYF
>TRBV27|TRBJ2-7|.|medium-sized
TGTGCCAGCAGTTTAGTTCATTCTAGGGAGCAGTACTTC
CASSLVHSREQYF
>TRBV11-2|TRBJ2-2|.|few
TGTGCCAGCAGCTTAGGCCAGGGAGGTGCCGGGGAGCTGTTTTTT
CASSLGQGGAGELFF
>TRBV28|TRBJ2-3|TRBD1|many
TGTGCCAGCAGGGTAGACAGGGCCCCCACAGATACGCAGTATTTT
CASRVDRAPTDTQYF
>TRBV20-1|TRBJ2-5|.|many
TGCAGTGCTAATAGGGGGGAGACCCAGTACTTC
CSANRGETQYF
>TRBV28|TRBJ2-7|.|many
TGTGCCAGCAGTTTAGGAGGACAGCCCTACGAGCAGTACTTC
CASSLGGQPYEQYF
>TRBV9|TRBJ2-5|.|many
TGTGCCAGCAGCGTAGCTGGGGGGTGGGAGACCCAGTACTTC
CASSVAGGWETQYF
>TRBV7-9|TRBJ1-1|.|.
TGTGCCAGCAGCTTAGATCAGGGGCTCACTGAAGCTTTCTTT
CASSLDQGLTEAFF
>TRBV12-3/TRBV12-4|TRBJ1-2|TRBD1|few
TGTGCCAGCACCCTGGGAGTAGGACAGGGGCAGGGAAGTGGCTACACCTTC
CASTLGVGQGQGSGYTF
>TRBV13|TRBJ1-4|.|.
TGTGCCAGCAGCTTGGAGCGGGACGCAACTAATGAAAAACTGTTTTTT
CASSLERDATNEKLFF
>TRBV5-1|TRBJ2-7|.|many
TGCGCCAGCAGCTTGGTAGCCGGGGCCGCCTACGAGCAGTACTTC
CASSLVAGAAYEQYF
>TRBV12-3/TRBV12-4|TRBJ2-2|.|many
TGTGCCAGCAGAAGACCGGAAAACACCGGGGAGCTGTTTTTT
CASRRPENTGELFF
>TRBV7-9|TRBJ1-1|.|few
TGTGCCAGCAGCTTAGGCCCTAACTACGCCTCTCCCTTT
CASSLGPNYASPF
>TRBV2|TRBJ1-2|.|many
TGTGCCAGCAGTGAAGCGAGACGACTGGGCTACACCTTC
CASSEARRLGYTF
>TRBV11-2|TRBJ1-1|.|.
TGTGCCAGCAGCTTAGACCCCCAGGGGCGGGGGAACACTGAAGCTTTCTTT
CASSLDPQGRGNTEAFF
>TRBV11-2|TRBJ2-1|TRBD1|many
TGTGCCAGCAGCTTCTCGACAGGGCTGGGTTACAATGAGCAGTTCTTC
CASSFSTGLGYNEQFF
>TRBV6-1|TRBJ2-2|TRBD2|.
TGTGCCAGCAGTCCCCTGGCGGGGGGATACACCGGGGAGCTGTTTTTT
CASSPLAGGYTGELFF
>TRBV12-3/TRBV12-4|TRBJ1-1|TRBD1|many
TGTGCCAGCAGTGACAGGGGGGCCTTGAACACTGAAGCTTTCTTT
CASSDRGALNTEAFF
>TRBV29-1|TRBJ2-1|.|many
TGCAGCGTTGGGGGGACCGTGACCACCGCCTACAATGAGCAGTTCTTC
CSVGGTVTTAYNEQFF
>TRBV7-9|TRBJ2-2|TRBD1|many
TGTGCCAAAATCGGGACAGGGGACACCGGGGAGCTGTTTTTT
CAKIGTGDTGELFF
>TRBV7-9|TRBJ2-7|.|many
TGTGCCAGCAGCTTAAGGGACGGAACCTACGAGCAGTACTTC
CASSLRDGTYEQYF
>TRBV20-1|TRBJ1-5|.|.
TGCAGTGCTGGACTAACCCCAGGGTCGGATCAGCCCCAGCATTTT
CSAGLTPGSDQPQHF
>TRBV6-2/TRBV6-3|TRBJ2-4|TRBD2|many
TGTGCCAGCAGTTACTCCTTTAGCGGGAGCGACGCCAAAAACATTCAGTACTTC
CASSYSFSGSDAKNIQYF
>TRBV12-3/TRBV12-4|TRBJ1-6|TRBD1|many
TGTGCCAGCAGTTTGACAGGGCGTAATTCACCCCTCCACTTT
CASSLTGRNSPLHF
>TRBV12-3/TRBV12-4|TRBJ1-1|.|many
TGTGCCAGCAGTTTAATACAGGGTGGGACTGAAGCTTTCTTT
CASSLIQGGTEAFF
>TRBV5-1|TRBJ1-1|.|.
TGCGCCAGCAGCGGACCGGGACTCAAGAACACTGAAGCTTTCTTT
CASSGPGLKNTEAFF
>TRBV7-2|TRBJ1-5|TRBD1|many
TGTGCCAGCAGCTTATCGGGACAGGGCTATCAGCCCCAGCATTTT
CASSLSGQGYQPQHF
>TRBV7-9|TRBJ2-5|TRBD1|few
TGTGCCAGCAGCTTATTAGGGCCACAGGGGTACCAAGAGACCCAGTACTTC
CASSLLGPQGYQETQYF
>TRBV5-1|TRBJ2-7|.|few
TGCGCCAGCAGCTTGGATTTGGGTTCCCCCTACGAGCAGTACTTC
CASSLDLGSPYEQYF
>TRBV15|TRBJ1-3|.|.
TGTGCCACCAGCAGAGTAACTAACCCTGGAAACACCATATATTTT
CATSRVTNPGNTIYF
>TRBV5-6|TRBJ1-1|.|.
TGTGCCAGCAGCTTGTCGGGCGTAAGAGTCGCTGGTAACACTGAAGCTTTCTTT
CASSLSGVRVAGNTEAFF
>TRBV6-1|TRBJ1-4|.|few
TGTGCCAGCAAGGGGGTTTATTGGACTAATGAAAAACTGTTTTTT
CASKGVYWTNEKLFF
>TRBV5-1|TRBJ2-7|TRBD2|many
TGCGCCAGCAGCTTGGTGTCTAGCGGGACCTACGAGCAGTACTTC
CASSLVSSGTYEQYF
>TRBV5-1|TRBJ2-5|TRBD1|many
TGCGCCAGCAGCTCGATTCCCGGGACAGAAGAGACCCAGTACTTC
CASSSIPGTEETQYF
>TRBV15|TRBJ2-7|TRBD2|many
TGTGCCACCAGCAGAAAACTAGCGGGAGCAGGCTACGAGCAGTACTTC
CATSRKLAGAGYEQYF
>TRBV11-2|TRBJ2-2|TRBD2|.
TGTGCCAGCAGCAATCTAGCGGGGGTTGTCGGGGAGCTGTTTTTT
CASSNLAGVVGELFF
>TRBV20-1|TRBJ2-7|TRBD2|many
TGCAGTGCTAGAGTAGCGGGGAACTACGAGCAGTACTTC
CSARVAGNYEQYF
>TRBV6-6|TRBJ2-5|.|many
TGTGCCAGCAGTTACTCGGCGGGGGAGACCCAGTACTTC
CASSYSAGETQYF
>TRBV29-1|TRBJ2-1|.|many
TGCAGCGGTACTTGGAGCGGAAACAATGAGCAGTTCTTC
CSGTWSGNNEQFF